This T cell receptor (beta chain) was recovered during a study of shared clonotypes between healthy human individuals (TCRdb year 2020). The study in broad terms: A couple of women and a few men aged 18 to 49 years were included in the cohort. Leukapheresis yielded between about 0.85 and 10 billion PBMCs per donor. The study deeply sequenced blood TCR repertoires of 5 or 6 healthy adults to estimate repertoire size and the extent of clonotype sharing between individuals. To increase sequencing depth and limit assay-specific biases, TCR repertoire library preparation and sequencing were carried out by different laboratories using diverse techniques.

A word on this clone: Its antigen is unknown. No base quality values were provided; no much bigger clone lies one nucleotide off.

The donors were healthy, HIV-negative adults with no recently reported acute infections or vaccinations. All donors were Caucasian adults living in Nashville, Tennessee, USA. For unsorted samples, tens of millions of PBMCs were counted, and genomic DNA was extracted using the QIAamp DNA Blood Mini kit. After blood collection by leukapheresis, PBMCs were isolated using Ficoll-Histopaque density gradient centrifugation and then cryopreserved in the vapor phase of liquid nitrogen. General findings and caveats noted by the study authors: Because the study included only a small number of donors, the genetic and exposure-history diversity represented was limited. Pairwise subsampling indicated that sequencing depth was expected to affect the degree of clonotype sharing among donors. Only blood was sampled, and tissue TCR repertoires likely differ from those in blood.

TCR CDR3 regions were amplified from genomic DNA by multiplex PCR using the deep immunoSEQ assay. Genomic DNA extracted from each cell subset was distributed evenly over all wells of several immunoSEQ 96-well plates, and each plate served as one replicate. For unsorted PBMC, each replicate PCR was loaded with 300 to 350 ng genomic DNA, equivalent to around 30,000 T cell genomes. Ten immunoSEQ deep assay plates were used to sequence the unsorted PBMC genomic DNA. The purified libraries were quantified using a Qubit 3.0 fluorometer, sized with a Bioanalyzer 2100, and then quantified again using the KAPA Library Quantification kit. Every immunoSEQ 96-well plate was sequenced on a separate single-read 150-cycle Illumina NextSeq 550 flow cell. Processing in the source paper ran as follows. The immunoSEQ output contained only junctional sequences without quality scores, so filtering could not match that applied to full-length reads. Sequences were annotated with PyIR, a Python wrapper for IgBLAST v1.9, using IMGT germline references to assign V/J genes and CDR3. Reads were filtered out if the reads had weak V/J assignments (E-value above 1e-6), no CDR3, stop codons, out-of-frame junctions, or ambiguous translated residues. V3J clonotypes were defined by identical inferred V gene, J gene, and CDR3 amino acid sequence. The percentage overlap between two repertoires was calculated by dividing the number of shared unique clonotypes by the size of the smaller repertoire. Richness of each repertoire was evaluated using RTK rarefaction, the Chao1 estimator, and Recon v2.1 estimates of unobserved clonotypes. In its TCRdb copy, this immuneACCESS table keeps in-frame sequences only and misses some clones. Where compared with another copy, unresolved V genes explain less than half of these, and the others have no known cause. For V, J and clone size, that table is used; D and trimming come from the DNA. The sample contains 97,000 or so clones, around half of them found a single time. The top ten clones comprise more than 12% of the sample.

This clonotype was sampled from a woman aged 35 to 49 in good health. Some clones in this sample may be carry-over from other donors' samples. Source material: PBMCs.

For the CDR3, the sequence is CASSPLSPAQSSYNEQFF. Here is the DNA: TGTGCCAGCTCACCACTCTCCCCGGCACAAAGCTCCTACAATGAGCAGTTCTTC. The rearranged segments are TRBV18 and TRBJ2-1; the D gene identity is not certain. V was cut back by 1 base and J by 0 bases, leaving a gap of 16 bases between them. Via the germline V gene, CDR1 is KGHSH and CDR2 LQKENI. The CDR3 goes from the cysteine to the phenylalanine over 18 residues. Only the CDR3 part of the read is kept: 54 bases, read in frame from the first base.